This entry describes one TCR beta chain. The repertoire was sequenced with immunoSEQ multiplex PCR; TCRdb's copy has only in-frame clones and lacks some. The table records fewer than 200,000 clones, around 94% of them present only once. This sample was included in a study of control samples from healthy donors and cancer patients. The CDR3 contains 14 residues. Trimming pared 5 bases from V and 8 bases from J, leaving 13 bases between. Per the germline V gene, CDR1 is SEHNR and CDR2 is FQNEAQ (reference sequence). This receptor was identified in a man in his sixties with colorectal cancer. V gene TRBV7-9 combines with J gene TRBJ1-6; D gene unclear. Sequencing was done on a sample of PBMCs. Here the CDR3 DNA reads TGTGCCAGCAGCCCCCCGGGAGCAGATTCACCCCTCCACTTT. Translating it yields CASSPPGADSPLHF.